Following are 5 T cell receptor beta chains from one sample sequenced in a study of neurological immune-mediated disorders. TCRdb re-called the 5' RACE reads through MiXCR, storing one row per CDR3 protein. The sample lists about 50,000 distinct CDR3 sequences; around 3.5% were seen once. Sequenced: PBMCs. All receptors come from a middle-aged man with multiple sclerosis.

This clonotype was detected ten times or more. The chain employs TRBV10-2 and TRBJ2-7; D might be TRBD1 (5 bases). There are 14 residues in the CDR3. Trimming shortened V by 0 bases and J by 4 bases, and 10 bases separated the two germline ends. In germline, CDR1 is WSHSY, CDR2 SAAADI. The CDR3 DNA sequence: TGCGCCAGCAGTGAGTCTGGACAAGGGTACGAGCAGTACTTC. It encodes CASSESGQGYEQYF.

This clonotype was recorded at least ten times. V usage is TRBV5-1 and J usage is TRBJ2-5; 10 bases map to TRBD2. The CDR3 spans 14 residues. Trimming cost V 5 bases and J 5 bases; bases outside gene matches: 6. Germline CDR1 reads SGHRS; CDR2 reads YFSETQ. The CDR3 DNA sequence: TGCGCCAGCAGTACTAGCGGGGCGGAGGAGACCCAGTACTTC. Encoded protein: CASSTSGAEETQYF.

This clonotype was observed at least ten times. The chain carries TRBV3-1 and TRBJ2-5; 10 bases are shared with TRBD2. The CDR3 is made up of 15 amino acids. V gave up 4 bases and J gave up 1 base; unmatched junction bases: 3. Germline values: CDR1 LGHDT, CDR2 YNNKEL (reference sequence). DNA of the CDR3: TGTGCCAGCAGCCTACTAGCGGGGACCCAAGAGACCCAGTACTTC. This codes for CASSLLAGTQETQYF.

Ten or more counts support this clonotype. This chain connects TRBV2 to TRBJ1-2; 7 bases fit TRBD1. Trimming took 4 bases from V and 6 from J; bases not matched to a gene: 8. From germline, CDR1 is SNHLY and CDR2 FYNNEI. The length of the CDR3 is 14 residues. The CDR3 spells CASSATGRFDGYTF. DNA for the CDR3: TGTGCCAGCAGTGCGACAGGGAGGTTCGATGGCTACACCTTC.

This clonotype occurred a few times. This may stem from a read error, because a much larger clone lies one nucleotide away. This sequence joins TRBV27 and TRBJ1-5; weak D call: TRBD1 (6 bases). The CDR3 sequence is 14 residues long. Germline CDR1 is MNHEY and CDR2 is SMNVEV (reference sequence). The DNA for the CDR3 is TGTGCCAGCAGTTTCGGGGGCGTCAATCAGCCCCAGAATTTT. It yields the protein CASSFGGVNQPQNF.